What follows are 9 T cell receptor beta chains derived from one specimen sequenced in a study of T cells in tumors after PD-1 blockade. Sequencing was performed with immunoSEQ multiplex PCR; in TCRdb, only in-frame clones are kept and a portion is missing. The table includes about 63,000 clones, around two thirds detected once. The sequencing used PBMCs, collected after anti-PD-1 treatment. Receptors were obtained from a human donor with basal cell carcinoma.

Only a few counts were recorded for this clone. This sequence joins TRBV10-2 and TRBJ2-5; 14 bases agree with TRBD2. The ends lost 6 bases at V and 3 bases at J; junction bases unmatched: 0. Germline CDR1 and CDR2: WSHSY and SAAADI. The CDR3 runs 14 residues. This CDR3 is CASRGLAGEETQYF. The CDR3 nucleotides read TGCGCCAGCAGGGGACTAGCGGGGGAAGAGACCCAGTACTTC.

The rearrangement links TRBV19 to TRBJ2-3; no clear D gene. Germline V gives CDR1 LNHDA, CDR2 SQIVND (reference sequence). The ends were cut back, 3 bases at V and 6 bases at J, with 10 bases in the middle. The CDR3 length is 13 residues. The CDR3 bases are TGTGCCAGTAGTATCCCCTACCCGGATACGCAGTATTTT. Protein product: CASSIPYPDTQYF.

The chain uses TRBV3-1 (or the pseudogene TRBV3-2) and TRBJ1-1, with a weak D call TRBD1 (5 bases). V was clipped by 2 bases and J by 5 bases, with 18 bases between them. Germline V gene lookup returns CDR1 LGHDT and CDR2 YNNKEL (reference sequence). The CDR3 is 16 amino acids. The DNA of the CDR3 is TGTGCCAGCAGCCAATTCACAGGTGGGTATGGGACTGAAGCTTTCTTT. This codes for CASSQFTGGYGTEAFF.

The rearrangement links TRBV29-1 to TRBJ2-1; TRBD2 agrees at 8 bases. Germline V gives CDR1 SQVTM, CDR2 ANQGSEA. V was clipped by 4 bases and J by 8 bases; unmatched bases: 10. The CDR3 totals 14 residues. CDR3 loop: CSVGEGRGDDEQFF. The CDR3, as DNA: TGCAGCGTTGGAGAGGGGCGGGGGGACGATGAGCAGTTCTTC.

The chain links TRBV5-1 to TRBJ1-5; 9 nucleotides match TRBD1. The CDR3 loop spans 15 amino acids. J was trimmed by 1 base and V by 4 bases; bases with no gene match: 3. Germline CDR1 is SGHRS and CDR2 is YFSETQ. CDR3 region: CASSRTGESNQPQHF. CDR3 DNA: TGCGCCAGCAGCCGGACAGGGGAGAGCAATCAGCCCCAGCATTTT.

The V and J genes are TRBV18 and TRBJ1-5, with D unresolved. The length of the CDR3 is 14 residues. Trimming pared 3 bases from V and 2 bases from J, leaving 8 bases between. Germline V lookup: CDR1 KGHSH, CDR2 LQKENI. In DNA, the CDR3 is TGTGCCAGCTCACCGCGGATCGGCAATCAGCCCCAGCATTTT. This codes for CASSPRIGNQPQHF. Filled out from reference TRBV18 and TRBJ1-5, the complete variable domain reads NAGVMQNPRHLVRRRGQEARLRCSPMKGHSHVYWYRQLPEEGLKFMVYLQKENIIDESGMPKERFSAEFPKEGPSILRIQQVVRGDSAAYFCASSPRIGNQPQHFGDGTRLSIL.

The chain joins TRBV5-4 to TRBJ2-5, with 8 bases that match TRBD2. The CDR3 runs 14 residues. CDR1 SGHNT and CDR2 YYREEE come from the germline V gene (reference sequence). With 4 bases clipped from V and 1 base from J, the junction kept 3 bases outside the gene matches. This CDR3 is CASSPGGAQETQYF. The CDR3 DNA is TGTGCCAGCAGCCCCGGGGGGGCCCAAGAGACCCAGTACTTC.

The chain combines TRBV6-5 with TRBJ2-1, with 10 bases identical to TRBD2. The CDR3 extends over 15 amino acids. Germline values: CDR1 MNHEY, CDR2 SVGAGI. V trimming: 3 bases; J trimming: 6 bases; junction bases outside the gene matches: 5. The CDR3 loop is CASSYQRGGLNEQFF. CDR3 nucleotides: TGTGCCAGCAGTTATCAGCGGGGGGGCCTCAATGAGCAGTTCTTC.

This clone was seen just once. The chain carries TRBV27 and TRBJ1-6; 7 bases are shared with TRBD1. There are 17 residues in the CDR3. The J segment lost 3 bases and the V segment lost 6 bases, leaving 11 bases of the junction unmatched. Germline assignment: CDR1 MNHEY and CDR2 SMNVEV (reference sequence). This CDR3 is CASRGLDRLLYNSPLHF. The CDR3 DNA is TGTGCCAGCAGGGGGTTGGACAGGCTACTCTATAATTCACCCCTCCACTTT.